These 32 T cell receptor beta chains were sequenced from one sample in a study of blood T cell repertoires in COVID-19. Measured with immunoSEQ multiplex PCR; TCRdb has only the in-frame clones, and not every one. The sample has roughly 240,000 clones, about 82% seen once. Source material: PBMCs or T cells enriched from blood (not recorded which). The receptors here all came from a woman in her fifties or sixties who had recovered from COVID-19.

The rearrangement links TRBV6-6 to TRBJ1-2, with TRBD1 as a possible D gene (5 bases). From germline, CDR1 is MNHNY and CDR2 SVGAGI (reference sequence). Trimming took off 6 bases at V and 7 bases at J, with 15 bases between the two ends. The CDR3 contains 13 residues. This CDR3 is CASSTRPGVGYTF. CDR3 in DNA: TGTGCCAGCAGCACCCGTCCGGGGGTTGGCTACACCTTC.

The chain has TRBV29-1 and TRBJ2-1, with 15 bases fitting TRBD2. The CDR3 consists of 20 residues. Per germline, CDR1 SQVTM and CDR2 ANQGSEA. Trimming at V came to 1 base and at J to 2 bases, leaving 12 bases not matched to a gene. The CDR3 loop is CSVEVPGLAGGRWTYNEQFF. The CDR3 DNA reads as TGCAGCGTTGAAGTGCCGGGACTAGCGGGAGGACGTTGGACCTACAATGAGCAGTTCTTC.

This chain connects TRBV6-6 to TRBJ2-1; maybe TRBD2 (6 bases). The CDR3 loop spans 14 amino acids. Germline V CDR1 and CDR2: MNHNY, SVGAGI (reference sequence). V shed 5 bases and J shed 2 bases, with 10 bases lying between them. DNA for the CDR3: TGTGCCAGCAGTCGAAGCGGGCCCTACAATGAGCAGTTCTTC. It codes for CASSRSGPYNEQFF.

V gene TRBV11-2 combines with J gene TRBJ1-2; 9 bases fit TRBD1. The CDR3 runs 15 residues. The trim removed 5 bases at V and 4 bases at J, leaving 8 bases unmatched. The germline V gene encodes CDR1 SGHAT and CDR2 FQNNGV. CDR3 DNA sequence: TGTGCCAGCAGCCACCCGGGACAGGGCACCTATGGCTACACCTTC. Protein sequence: CASSHPGQGTYGYTF.

The chain joins TRBV27 to TRBJ2-1; 8 positions match TRBD2. The CDR3 spans 16 residues. Germline-derived CDR1 and CDR2 are MNHEY and SMNVEV (reference sequence). V lost 6 bases, J lost 1 base, and 8 bases stayed unmatched. The CDR3 DNA reads as TGTGCCAGCAGCCGATTAGGCGGGGGGTCCTACAATGAGCAGTTCTTC. Amino acids: CASSRLGGGSYNEQFF.

The rearrangement joins TRBV15 to TRBJ2-2; D is possibly TRBD1 (6 bases). The V gene lost 2 bases and the J gene lost 1 base, with 8 bases spanning the gap. This CDR3 is built from 15 residues. Germline CDR1 is LNHNV and CDR2 is YYDKDF (reference sequence). The CDR3 spells CATSRLTGNTGELFF. CDR3 sequence (DNA): TGTGCCACCAGCAGACTGACAGGGAACACCGGGGAGCTGTTTTTT.

The chain is built from TRBV18 and TRBJ2-1; TRBD2 aligns across 10 bases. J was trimmed by 3 bases and V by 4 bases; bases with no gene match: 6. The CDR3 has 16 amino acids. Germline-derived CDR1 and CDR2 are KGHSH and LQKENI. CDR3 nucleotide sequence: TGTGCCAGCTCACTGTCTAGCGGGGGACTCTACAATGAGCAGTTCTTC. Translated: CASSLSSGGLYNEQFF.

V is TRBV7-2 and J is TRBJ2-5, with 9 positions matching TRBD1. This CDR3 comprises 15 residues. Germline V lookup: CDR1 SGHTA, CDR2 FQGNSA. The V gene end was trimmed by 3 bases and the J gene end by 4 bases; junction bases not matched to a gene: 6. The CDR3 DNA follows: TGTGCCAGCAGCTTTATAGGACAGGGGACAGAGACCCAGTACTTC. Encoded protein: CASSFIGQGTETQYF.

This clone showed up just a few times. The chain has TRBV2 and TRBJ1-2; no reliable D call. V was cut by 6 bases and J by 5 bases, with 16 bases left in between. The CDR3 is 14 residues long. CDR1 and CDR2 from the germline V gene are SNHLY and FYNNEI. In DNA form, the CDR3 reads TGTGCCAGCAGACAAAACGGGGTGATATATGGCTACACCTTC. Its translation: CASRQNGVIYGYTF. Combining the CDR3 with reference TRBV2 and TRBJ1-2 gives the whole variable domain EPEVTQTPSHQVTQMGQEVILRCVPISNHLYFYWYRQILGQKVEFLVSFYNNEISEKSEIFDDQFSVERPDGSNFTLKIRSTKLEDSAMYFCASRQNGVIYGYTFGSGTRLTVV.

The CDR3 region has the DNA TGTGCCAGCAGTGTCAGGGGTTCGGAGACCCAGTACTTC. Translating gives CASSVRGSETQYF. This sequence joins TRBV2 and TRBJ2-5; D is possibly TRBD1 (6 bases). CDR3 length: 13 residues. V was trimmed by 4 bases and J by 5 bases, leaving 11 bases between them. Germline V gene data show CDR1 as SNHLY and CDR2 as FYNNEI.

The chain carries TRBV13 and TRBJ2-7; TRBD2 matches at 14 bases. Trimming took 5 bases from V and 5 from J; bases not matched to a gene: 2. The germline gives CDR1 PRHDT, CDR2 FYEKMQ (reference sequence). The CDR3 covers 14 residues. In DNA, the CDR3 is TGTGCCAGCAGCATGGGACTAGCGGGAGACGAGCAGTACTTC. Amino acids: CASSMGLAGDEQYF.

The chain carries TRBV19 and TRBJ1-2, with D perhaps TRBD1 (6 bases). Trimming removed 5 bases from V and 4 bases from J, with 14 bases in between. Germline V gene sequence: CDR1 LNHDA, CDR2 SQIVND (reference sequence). The CDR3 covers 14 residues. The chain's CDR3 is CASSADRWGYGYTF. CDR3 in DNA: TGTGCCAGTAGTGCCGACAGGTGGGGCTATGGCTACACCTTC.

The chain combines TRBV6-5 with TRBJ2-7, with a possible D match to TRBD2 (6 bases). Germline CDR1 and CDR2: MNHEY and SVGAGI. The CDR3 is 14 amino acids. Trimming shortened V by 2 bases and J by 2 bases, and 10 bases separated the two germline ends. CDR3 protein: CASSYRRATYEQYF. CDR3 DNA sequence: TGTGCCAGCAGTTACCGGAGGGCGACCTACGAGCAGTACTTC.

This chain links TRBV7-9 with TRBJ2-1, with 12 bases identical to TRBD2. This CDR3 contains 14 residues. CDR1 and CDR2 (germline): SEHNR, FQNEAQ (reference sequence). Trimming removed 6 bases from V and 5 bases from J; junction bases left unmatched: 2. The CDR3 nucleotides are TGTGCCAGCAGGACTAGCGGGAGAAACAATGAGCAGTTCTTC. It yields the protein CASRTSGRNNEQFF.

The V and J genes are TRBV20-1 and TRBJ2-7, with D possibly being TRBD2 (6 bases). Trimming left V 6 bases short and J 5 bases short, with 11 bases between. This CDR3 spans 11 amino acids. In germline, CDR1 is DFQATT, CDR2 SNEGSKA (reference sequence). For the CDR3, the DNA is TGCAGTGCCAACGCGGGGAACGAGCAGTACTTC. Amino acids: CSANAGNEQYF.

The V gene is TRBV7-3, the J gene TRBJ1-3; D is ambiguous. V lost 0 bases to trimming and J lost 0 bases, with 6 bases between them. The CDR3 extends over 15 amino acids. Germline V gene lookup returns CDR1 SGHTA and CDR2 FQGTGA. The CDR3 bases are TGTGCCAGCAGCTTAACTACAGACTCTGGAAACACCATATATTTT. Its translation: CASSLTTDSGNTIYF.

The chain employs TRBV5-1 and TRBJ2-6; 7 nucleotides agree with TRBD1. Germline V CDR1 and CDR2: SGHRS, YFSETQ. Trimming took 2 bases from V and 1 from J; bases not matched to a gene: 9. The CDR3 is 18 amino acids. The CDR3 loop is CASSFLPGGSSGANVLTF. In DNA form, the CDR3 reads TGCGCCAGCAGCTTTTTGCCAGGGGGTTCTTCTGGGGCCAACGTCCTGACTTTC.

On this clone: It is likely a read error, because the conserved phenylalanine at the end of the CDR3 is missing. It is unclear where the CDR3 begins or ends on the DNA, so no DNA is shown, and the CDR3 is as TCRdb lists it. The CDR3 here is CASTQRDKVT. V gene TRBV21-1 combines with J gene TRBJ1-4. TRBV21-1 is shown as a pseudogene. The CDR3 is 10 amino acids long, termini counted.

The J gene is TRBJ1-5, the V gene TRBV19, with D possibly TRBD1 on 6 matching bases. The CDR3 length is 15 residues. The V end was cut by 3 bases, the J end by 9 bases, with 18 bases between. Germline V gene lookup returns CDR1 LNHDA and CDR2 SQIVND (reference sequence). CDR3 DNA: TGTGCCAGTAGTATTTCAGGGGCACTTCAGGGGCCCCAGCATTTT. It is translated as CASSISGALQGPQHF.

V is TRBV19 and J is TRBJ2-5, with D possibly being TRBD1 (6 bases). CDR3 length: 13 amino acids. The V end was cut by 6 bases, the J end by 7 bases, with 15 bases between. CDR1 is LNHDA and CDR2 is SQIVND in the germline V gene (reference sequence). The CDR3 bases are TGTGCCAGTAGAGCACAGGGTCTCGGGACCCAGTACTTC. Translated, it gives CASRAQGLGTQYF.

The chain combines TRBV19 with TRBJ1-2; the match to TRBD1 covers 7 bases. Looked up from germline, CDR1 is LNHDA and CDR2 is SQIVND (reference sequence). The CDR3 covers 15 residues. Trimming took 5 bases from V and 4 from J; bases not matched to a gene: 10. CDR3 in DNA: TGTGCCAGTAGTCCTCGATCAGGGGGGTCCTATGGCTACACCTTC. As protein: CASSPRSGGSYGYTF.

The chain is built from TRBV7-2 and TRBJ2-1, with 7 bases aligning to TRBD2. V trimming: 1 base; J trimming: 6 bases; junction bases outside the gene matches: 0. The germline CDR1 and CDR2 sequences are SGHTA and FQGNSA. The CDR3 sequence is 13 residues long. The DNA for the CDR3 is TGTGCCAGCAGCTTAGTAGCGGGCAATGAGCAGTTCTTC. Encoded protein: CASSLVAGNEQFF.

V and J are TRBV5-4 and TRBJ1-1, with 8 bases fitting TRBD1. The CDR3 covers 13 residues. V lost 3 bases to trimming and J lost 5 bases; unmatched junction nucleotides: 3. CDR1 and CDR2 from the germline V gene are SGHNT and YYREEE (reference sequence). The CDR3 DNA reads as TGTGCCAGCAGCTCCGACAGGGGTACTGAAGCTTTCTTT. This gives the protein CASSSDRGTEAFF.

The chain's CDR3 is CASSKVGGAYEQYF. CDR3 DNA: TGTGCCAGCAGCAAAGTCGGGGGAGCCTACGAGCAGTACTTC. This chain uses TRBV21-1 with TRBJ2-7; no check of the table's D call, TRBD2, against the DNA was made. TRBV21-1 is assigned pseudogene status. The CDR3 runs to 14 residues.

The chain carries TRBV2 and TRBJ2-7; 7 positions agree with TRBD1. With V trimmed by 7 bases and J by 7 bases, 13 bases remained unmatched. CDR3 size: 14 residues. The germline gives CDR1 SNHLY, CDR2 FYNNEI. CDR3 loop: CASTFATGIREQYF. Written as DNA, the CDR3 is TGTGCCAGCACGTTCGCGACAGGGATCCGTGAGCAGTACTTC.

This clone was seen just once. This sequence joins TRBV11-2 and TRBJ2-2; D not certain. Germline-derived CDR1 and CDR2 are SGHAT and FQNNGV. CDR3 length: 14 residues. V dropped 4 bases and J dropped 4 bases, with 10 bases sitting between them. This CDR3 is CASSYRHVTGELFF. The CDR3 nucleotides are TGTGCCAGCAGCTATCGACACGTCACCGGGGAGCTGTTTTTT. Complete variable domain (other parts from reference TRBV11-2 and TRBJ2-2): EAGVAQSPRYKIIEKRQSVAFWCNPISGHATLYWYQQILGQGPKLLIQFQNNGVVDDSQLPKDRFSAERLKGVDSTLKIQPAKLEDSAVYLCASSYRHVTGELFFGEGSRLTVL.

The gene calls are TRBV7-9 and TRBJ1-3, with 9 bases identical to TRBD1. Germline-derived CDR1 and CDR2 are SEHNR and FQNEAQ (reference sequence). V was clipped by 5 bases and J by 0 bases; unmatched bases: 14. This CDR3 has 19 amino acids. CDR3 nucleotide sequence: TGTGCCAGCAGCACAGGGACAGGGTATGGTACCGTCTCTGGAAACACCATATATTTT. This translates into CASSTGTGYGTVSGNTIYF. Based on the CDR3 plus reference TRBV7-9 and TRBJ1-3, the full variable domain is DTGVSQNPRHKITKRGQNVTFRCDPISEHNRLYWYRQTLGQGPEFLTYFQNEAQLEKSRLLSDRFSAERPKGSFSTLEIQRTEQGDSAMYLCASSTGTGYGTVSGNTIYFGEGSWLTVV.

J is TRBJ1-4 and V is TRBV5-5; D is undetermined. This CDR3 has 13 amino acids. V was clipped by 4 bases and J by 6 bases, with 10 bases between them. Germline CDR1 is SGHKS and CDR2 is YYEKEE (reference sequence). CDR3 in DNA: TGTGCCAGCAGCCGCGCCTTGGATGAAAAACTGTTTTTT. It yields the protein CASSRALDEKLFF.

The chain employs TRBV28 and TRBJ1-1; D might be TRBD1 (6 bases). CDR1 is MDHEN, CDR2 SYDVKM, per germline. The CDR3 has 12 amino acids. Trimming took off 5 bases at V and 8 bases at J, with 12 bases between the two ends. CDR3 loop: CASSPAGTEAFF. In DNA form, the CDR3 reads TGTGCCAGCAGTCCCGCCGGGACAGAAGCTTTCTTT. Supplemented by reference TRBV28 and TRBJ1-1, the full variable domain reads DVKVTQSSRYLVKRTGEKVFLECVQDMDHENMFWYRQDPGLGLRLIYFSYDVKMKEKGDIPEGYSVSREKKERFSLILESASTNQTSMYLCASSPAGTEAFFGQGTRLTVV.

The chain uses TRBV9 and TRBJ1-1; 12 positions match TRBD1. Germline V gene lookup returns CDR1 SGDLS and CDR2 YYNGEE. V dropped 3 bases and J dropped 5; count of bases not matched to a gene: 8. The length of the CDR3 is 16 residues. The CDR3 sequence is CASSEGTGGARTEAFF. In DNA form, the CDR3 reads TGTGCCAGCAGCGAGGGGACAGGGGGCGCGAGGACTGAAGCTTTCTTT. Full variable domain (rest looked up from reference TRBV9 and TRBJ1-1): DSGVTQTPKHLITATGQRVTLRCSPRSGDLSVYWYQQSLDQGLQFLIQYYNGEERAKGNILERFSAQQFPDLHSELNLSSLELGDSALYFCASSEGTGGARTEAFFGQGTRLTVV.

This chain links TRBV18 with TRBJ2-7; D may be TRBD1 (6 bases). CDR3 length: 14 amino acids. Per germline, CDR1 KGHSH and CDR2 LQKENI. V lost 5 bases and J lost 2, with 13 bases in between. As DNA, the CDR3 is TGTGCCAGCTCAAACCCAACAGGGACCTACGAGCAGTACTTC. Protein: CASSNPTGTYEQYF.

This clone was seen a single time. The V gene is TRBV18, the J gene TRBJ1-5; TRBD1 matches at 9 bases. Germline V gene data show CDR1 as KGHSH and CDR2 as LQKENI. V dropped 6 bases and J dropped 3; count of bases not matched to a gene: 12. This CDR3 contains 17 residues. This chain's CDR3 is CASSLSTGGGINQPQHF. The CDR3 coding sequence is TGTGCCAGCTCCCTTTCGACAGGGGGAGGAATCAATCAGCCCCAGCATTTT.